The 32 T cell receptor beta chains presented below share a single source sample, sequenced in a study of blood T cell repertoires in COVID-19. Assay used: immunoSEQ multiplex PCR; TCRdb lists only in-frame clones, some missing. The table lists 200,000 or so clones, roughly 84% of them singletons. The sample comprised PBMCs or T cells enriched from blood (not recorded which). The origin of the receptors is a man aged 35-49 years who had recovered from COVID-19.

The V and J genes are TRBV25-1 and TRBJ1-2; 11 nucleotides match TRBD1. V dropped 2 bases and J dropped 5; count of bases not matched to a gene: 7. The CDR3 covers 16 residues. The germline CDR1 and CDR2 sequences are MGHDK and SYGVNS. CDR3 coding DNA: TGTGCCAGCAGTGAACCCCGGACAGGGGGCGCATATGGCTACACCTTC. Its translation: CASSEPRTGGAYGYTF.

This clone was seen only a few times. The V call is TRBV19, the J call TRBJ1-1; no reliable D call. The germline V gene has CDR1 LNHDA and CDR2 SQIVND (reference sequence). V gave up 3 bases and J gave up 1 base, with 3 bases separating them. The CDR3 runs 12 residues. CDR3 bases: TGTGCCAGTAGTATCCAGAACACTGAAGCTTTCTTT. Its protein is CASSIQNTEAFF.

The chain employs TRBV11-2 and TRBJ2-7; the match to TRBD2 covers 7 bases. With 4 bases clipped from V and 9 bases from J, the junction kept 9 bases outside the gene matches. The CDR3 covers 13 residues. Germline values: CDR1 SGHAT, CDR2 FQNNGV. Here the CDR3 reads CASSSLRTRGQYF. The CDR3 DNA is TGTGCCAGCAGCTCTCTTAGGACTAGAGGGCAGTACTTC.

This clone occurred a few times. The chain uses TRBV3-1 (or the pseudogene TRBV3-2) and TRBJ1-1; TRBD1 aligns across 12 bases. The CDR3 length is 15 residues. The germline V gene has CDR1 LGHDT and CDR2 YNNKEL (reference sequence). V lost 5 bases and J lost 4; bases outside the gene matches: 5. CDR3 amino acids: CASSAGTGGVTEAFF. CDR3 DNA: TGTGCCAGCAGCGCCGGGACAGGGGGCGTCACTGAAGCTTTCTTT.

This rearrangement joins TRBV3-1 (or the pseudogene TRBV3-2) to TRBJ2-7; D is perhaps TRBD1 (6 bases). The length of the CDR3 is 12 residues. Germline loops: CDR1 LGHDT, CDR2 YNNKEL (reference sequence). With 4 bases removed from V and 6 bases from J, the gap between germline ends came to 10 bases. The CDR3 sequence: CASSPDRTEQYF. The CDR3 bases are TGTGCCAGCAGCCCGGACAGAACCGAGCAGTACTTC.

The chain recombines TRBV28 with TRBJ2-2; 7 bases are shared with TRBD1. The V gene's germline CDR1 is MDHEN and CDR2 SYDVKM. The CDR3 has 14 residues. V shed 5 bases, J shed 1 base, and the junction held 1 base outside the gene matches. The CDR3 region is CASSTGENTGELFF. For the CDR3, the DNA is TGTGCCAGCAGTACAGGGGAGAACACCGGGGAGCTGTTTTTT. The full variable domain, in which reference TRBV28 and TRBJ2-2 provide the parts outside the CDR3, is DVKVTQSSRYLVKRTGEKVFLECVQDMDHENMFWYRQDPGLGLRLIYFSYDVKMKEKGDIPEGYSVSREKKERFSLILESASTNQTSMYLCASSTGENTGELFFGEGSRLTVL.

V and J are TRBV11-2 and TRBJ1-4; D call uncertain. The CDR3 runs to 14 residues. V lost 5 bases, J lost 10 bases, and 17 bases lay in between. Germline V gives CDR1 SGHAT, CDR2 FQNNGV. The CDR3 protein is CASSPDGEIGKLFF. In DNA, the CDR3 is TGTGCCAGCAGCCCTGACGGAGAAATTGGAAAACTGTTTTTT.

V and J are TRBV29-1 and TRBJ2-5, with TRBD2 identical over 12 bases. V was pared by 4 bases and J by 3 bases, with 9 bases of the junction left unmatched. The CDR3 totals 16 residues. CDR1 SQVTM and CDR2 ANQGSEA come from the germline V gene. CDR3 protein: CSVGLGLAGGKETQYF. In DNA, the CDR3 is TGCAGCGTTGGGTTAGGGCTAGCGGGGGGGAAAGAGACCCAGTACTTC.

The chain recombines TRBV2 with TRBJ1-3; 8 bases are a match to TRBD1. The CDR3 extends over 16 amino acids. In germline, CDR1 is SNHLY, CDR2 FYNNEI. The trim removed 6 bases at V and 3 bases at J, leaving 10 bases unmatched. The CDR3 here is CASRPTGGLFGNTIYF. In DNA form, the CDR3 reads TGTGCCAGCAGGCCTACAGGGGGTCTATTTGGAAACACCATATATTTT.

The rearrangement joins TRBV3-1 (or the pseudogene TRBV3-2) to TRBJ2-7, with TRBD2 as a possible D gene (6 bases). This CDR3 contains 13 residues. V was cut by 3 bases and J by 7 bases, with 13 bases left in between. Germline CDR1 is LGHDT and CDR2 is YNNKEL (reference sequence). CDR3 in DNA: TGTGCCAGCAGCCAGGCCTTTGGGAGGGAGCAGTACTTC. It codes for CASSQAFGREQYF.

The CDR3 loop is CASSLASGVSGANVLTF. The CDR3 DNA reads TGTGCCAGTAGTCTGGCTAGCGGGGTCTCTGGGGCCAACGTCCTGACTTTC. V and J are TRBV19 and TRBJ2-6, with 9 nucleotides matching TRBD2. The CDR3 is 17 amino acids. The ends lost 5 bases at V and 0 bases at J; junction bases unmatched: 5. The germline V gene encodes CDR1 LNHDA and CDR2 SQIVND (reference sequence).

The CDR3 is CASSYQGENYGYTF. CDR3 DNA sequence: TGCGCCAGCAGCTATCAGGGGGAAAACTATGGCTACACCTTC. The gene calls are TRBV5-1 and TRBJ1-2; 7 nucleotides match TRBD1. Trimming at V came to 3 bases and at J to 2 bases, leaving 4 bases not matched to a gene. The CDR3 has 14 amino acids. Germline V CDR1 and CDR2: SGHRS, YFSETQ.

The chain combines TRBV28 with TRBJ1-3, with no clear D. Trimming stripped 2 bases from V and 0 bases from J, with 8 bases between. This CDR3 spans 15 amino acids. CDR1 and CDR2 (germline): MDHEN, SYDVKM. The CDR3 reads CASSLAGISGNTIYF. The DNA of the CDR3 is TGTGCCAGCAGTTTAGCGGGAATCTCTGGAAACACCATATATTTT.

The CDR3 spells CASSTGTGYTF. CDR3 DNA: TGTGCCAGCAGTACAGGGACCGGCTACACCTTC. This chain links TRBV6-5 with TRBJ1-2, with a possible D match to TRBD1 (6 bases). The germline CDR1 and CDR2 sequences are MNHEY and SVGAGI. This CDR3 region has 11 residues. Trimming removed 5 bases from V and 8 bases from J, with 9 bases in between.

V and J are TRBV7-9 and TRBJ2-2; D might be TRBD1 (7 bases). Looked up from germline, CDR1 is SEHNR and CDR2 is FQNEAQ (reference sequence). The V end lost 0 bases, the J end lost 4 bases, and 12 bases lay between the germline ends. The CDR3 runs to 16 residues. CDR3 residues: CASSLASGGSTGELFF. DNA of the CDR3: TGTGCCAGCAGCTTAGCGTCAGGGGGGTCCACCGGGGAGCTGTTTTTT. Based on the CDR3 plus reference TRBV7-9 and TRBJ2-2, the full variable domain is DTGVSQNPRHKITKRGQNVTFRCDPISEHNRLYWYRQTLGQGPEFLTYFQNEAQLEKSRLLSDRFSAERPKGSFSTLEIQRTEQGDSAMYLCASSLASGGSTGELFFGEGSRLTVL.

The chain combines TRBV25-1 with TRBJ2-5; possible D gene TRBD2, 5 bases. Looked up from germline, CDR1 is MGHDK and CDR2 is SYGVNS. CDR3 length: 12 amino acids. V shed 3 bases and J shed 7 bases, with 9 bases lying between them. DNA for the CDR3: TGTGCCAGCAGTGATCTAGCCGGGACCCAGTACTTC. Translating it yields CASSDLAGTQYF.

This rearrangement joins TRBV18 to TRBJ2-7; 7 bases line up with TRBD1. Germline CDR1 KGHSH, CDR2 LQKENI. The length of the CDR3 is 15 residues. The V gene end was trimmed by 6 bases and the J gene end by 4 bases; junction bases not matched to a gene: 12. The CDR3 spells CASSVGAQGEYEQYF. The CDR3 DNA reads as TGTGCCAGCTCCGTGGGAGCCCAGGGGGAATACGAGCAGTACTTC.

The chain has TRBV28 and TRBJ1-1; D might be TRBD1 (5 bases). The germline gives CDR1 MDHEN, CDR2 SYDVKM. The CDR3 is 14 amino acids. V was cut by 2 bases and J by 1 base, with 8 bases left in between. CDR3 protein: CASSLVQGNTEAFF. CDR3 DNA: TGTGCCAGCAGTTTAGTTCAGGGGAACACTGAAGCTTTCTTT. The variable domain in full, with the rest retrieved from reference TRBV28 and TRBJ1-1, is DVKVTQSSRYLVKRTGEKVFLECVQDMDHENMFWYRQDPGLGLRLIYFSYDVKMKEKGDIPEGYSVSREKKERFSLILESASTNQTSMYLCASSLVQGNTEAFFGQGTRLTVV.

The table lists this clone with a count of one. The chain joins TRBV6-1 to TRBJ2-2, with 7 bases that match TRBD1. The CDR3 length is 15 residues. J gave up 7 bases and V 2 bases, and 7 bases lay outside the gene matches. Germline V CDR1 and CDR2: MNHNS, SASEGT. CDR3 in amino acids: CASSEFGTANGELFF. CDR3 coding DNA: TGTGCCAGCAGTGAATTCGGGACAGCTAACGGGGAGCTGTTTTTT.

CDR3 in DNA: TGTGCCAGTACGACCCAGACTAGCGGGGGAGCAGATACGCAGTATTTT. Protein sequence: CASTTQTSGGADTQYF. The chain combines TRBV19 with TRBJ2-3; 12 bases map to TRBD2. The ends lost 7 bases at V and 4 bases at J; junction bases unmatched: 9. CDR3 length: 16 residues. CDR1 is LNHDA and CDR2 is SQIVND in the germline V gene (reference sequence).

The genes are TRBV7-3 and TRBJ2-7, with TRBD2 matching 9 bases. This CDR3 has 14 residues. Losses at the gene ends were 2 bases for V and 4 bases for J; bases not matched to a gene: 3. Germline V gives CDR1 SGHTA, CDR2 FQGTGA. The DNA for the CDR3 is TGTGCCAGCAGCTTACTAGCGGGGTTTTACGAGCAGTACTTC. This translates into CASSLLAGFYEQYF.

The CDR3, as DNA: TGTGCCAGCAGCGTAGGACTAGCGGGGGCCACGGGGTACATTCAGTACTTC. It encodes CASSVGLAGATGYIQYF. V gene TRBV9 combines with J gene TRBJ2-4; 12 bases are a match to TRBD2. CDR1 and CDR2 from the germline V gene are SGDLS and YYNGEE. CDR3 length: 17 residues. The junction had 9 bases not matched to a gene; V was cut back by 0 bases and J by 8 bases. Complete variable domain (other parts from reference TRBV9 and TRBJ2-4): DSGVTQTPKHLITATGQRVTLRCSPRSGDLSVYWYQQSLDQGLQFLIQYYNGEERAKGNILERFSAQQFPDLHSELNLSSLELGDSALYFCASSVGLAGATGYIQYFGAGTRLSVL.

The V call is TRBV25-1, the J call TRBJ2-7; TRBD1 aligns across 9 bases. The trim removed 4 bases at V and 9 bases at J, leaving 10 bases unmatched. There are 14 residues in the CDR3. Germline V CDR1 and CDR2: MGHDK, SYGVNS. The CDR3 bases are TGTGCCAGCAGTGTCCCGGGACAGGGTACCAGGCAGTACTTC. Translating it yields CASSVPGQGTRQYF.

This rearrangement joins TRBV3-1 (or the pseudogene TRBV3-2) to TRBJ2-3, with TRBD2 matching over 7 bases. Germline V gene sequence: CDR1 LGHDT, CDR2 YNNKEL (reference sequence). V was clipped by 0 bases and J by 4 bases; unmatched bases: 7. This CDR3 comprises 16 residues. The CDR3 nucleotides read TGTGCCAGCAGCCAAGAACGGCTAGCGGCTTCAGATACGCAGTATTTT. This sequence encodes CASSQERLAASDTQYF.

V usage is TRBV6-5 and J usage is TRBJ2-5; 8 bases fit TRBD1. The germline V gene encodes CDR1 MNHEY and CDR2 SVGAGI. J lost 1 base, V lost 7 bases, and 8 bases had no gene match. The CDR3 extends over 15 amino acids. The CDR3 loop is CASTRTGTPQETQYF. The DNA of the CDR3 is TGTGCCAGCACTAGGACAGGGACCCCCCAAGAGACCCAGTACTTC.

CDR3 nucleotides: TGTGCCAGCAGCTTAGCGCACTTGGGAACAGGCCAAGAGACCCAGTACTTC. This codes for CASSLAHLGTGQETQYF. This rearrangement joins TRBV7-2 to TRBJ2-5; D might be TRBD1 (5 bases). The CDR3 has 17 residues. Trimming left V 0 bases short and J 1 base short, with 15 bases between. The germline V gene encodes CDR1 SGHTA and CDR2 FQGNSA. Full variable domain (rest looked up from reference TRBV7-2 and TRBJ2-5): GAGVSQSPSNKVTEKGKDVELRCDPISGHTALYWYRQSLGQGLEFLIYFQGNSAPDKSGLPSDRFSAERTGGSVSTLTIQRTQQEDSAVYLCASSLAHLGTGQETQYFGPGTRLLVL.

This chain links TRBV6-5 with TRBJ2-7; weak D call: TRBD1 (6 bases). V was shortened by 6 bases and J by 4 bases, with 16 bases between the two germline ends. Germline V lookup: CDR1 MNHEY, CDR2 SVGAGI. This CDR3 region has 14 residues. This chain's CDR3 is CASRRDNGQYEQYF. The CDR3, as DNA: TGTGCCAGCAGGCGTGATAACGGACAGTACGAGCAGTACTTC.

This chain links TRBV12-5 with TRBJ1-2; D is unclear. The V end lost 3 bases, the J end lost 1 base, and 6 bases lay between the germline ends. The V gene's germline CDR1 is LGHNT and CDR2 FRNRAP. The CDR3 spans 13 residues. The CDR3 here is CASGLEGNYGYTF. CDR3 coding DNA: TGTGCTAGTGGTTTAGAGGGTAACTATGGCTACACCTTC.

The CDR3 is CASSIGVIPSGNTIYF. In nucleotides, the CDR3 is TGTGCCAGTAGTATCGGAGTGATACCCTCTGGAAACACCATATATTTT. This chain links TRBV19 with TRBJ1-3; no firm D call. Germline V CDR1 and CDR2: LNHDA, SQIVND (reference sequence). V was clipped by 3 bases and J by 0 bases, with 12 bases between them. The CDR3 covers 16 residues. Complete variable domain (other parts from reference TRBV19 and TRBJ1-3): DGGITQSPKYLFRKEGQNVTLSCEQNLNHDAMYWYRQDPGQGLRLIYYSQIVNDFQKGDIAEGYSVSREKKESFPLTVTSAQKNPTAFYLCASSIGVIPSGNTIYFGEGSWLTVV.

The CDR3: CASSEGQGGLANEKLFF. CDR3 coding DNA: TGTGCCAGCAGTGAAGGACAGGGTGGATTGGCTAATGAAAAACTGTTTTTT. The V gene is TRBV25-1, the J gene TRBJ1-4, with TRBD1 matching 8 bases. V lost 2 bases, J lost 3 bases, and 8 bases stayed unmatched. CDR1 is MGHDK and CDR2 is SYGVNS in the germline V gene. The CDR3 is 17 residues long.

The rearrangement uses TRBV6-5 and TRBJ1-2; 7 bases align to TRBD1. The trim removed 11 bases at V and 3 bases at J, leaving 12 bases unmatched. Germline assignment: CDR1 MNHEY and CDR2 SVGAGI. The CDR3 sequence is 14 residues long. The CDR3 coding sequence is TGTGCCCTCTCCCGGGACAGCGTTTACTATGGCTACACCTTC. It yields the protein CALSRDSVYYGYTF.

Remarks on this clone: The identical CDR3 is also encoded by other nucleotide sequences in the sample. V is TRBV6-4 and J is TRBJ2-3, with 11 bases identical to TRBD2. The CDR3 totals 15 residues. V shed 6 bases and J 4 bases; nucleotides not matched to a gene: 6. Germline CDR1 MRHNA, CDR2 SNTAGT. The CDR3 loop reads CASSETSGGADTQYF. The CDR3 DNA sequence: TGTGCCAGCAGCGAAACTAGCGGGGGCGCAGATACGCAGTATTTT.